This TCR beta chain was captured in a study of radiotherapy plus CTLA-4 blockade in lung cancer. Some clones are missing from TCRdb's copy, which holds only in-frame ones; the method was immunoSEQ multiplex PCR. The sample lists some 66,000 clones, approximately 80% occurring once. The sample holds a few counts of this clone. The CDR3 extends over 13 amino acids. Germline V gene data show CDR1 as MNHEY and CDR2 as SMNVEV (reference sequence). V dropped 3 bases and J dropped 5 bases, with 10 bases sitting between them. Focal radiation was given together with CTLA-4 blockade (ipilimumab) to patients with chemo-refractory metastatic non-small-cell lung cancer.

The chain joins TRBV27 to TRBJ2-5; no definite D call. This specimen was peripheral blood, taken from a patient treated with radiotherapy plus ipilimumab. The clonotype originates from a human donor with non-small cell lung cancer who had a partial response to radiotherapy plus ipilimumab. The DNA for the CDR3 is TGTGCCAGCAGTTTGTCCAGGTGGGAGACCCAGTACTTC. This codes for CASSLSRWETQYF.